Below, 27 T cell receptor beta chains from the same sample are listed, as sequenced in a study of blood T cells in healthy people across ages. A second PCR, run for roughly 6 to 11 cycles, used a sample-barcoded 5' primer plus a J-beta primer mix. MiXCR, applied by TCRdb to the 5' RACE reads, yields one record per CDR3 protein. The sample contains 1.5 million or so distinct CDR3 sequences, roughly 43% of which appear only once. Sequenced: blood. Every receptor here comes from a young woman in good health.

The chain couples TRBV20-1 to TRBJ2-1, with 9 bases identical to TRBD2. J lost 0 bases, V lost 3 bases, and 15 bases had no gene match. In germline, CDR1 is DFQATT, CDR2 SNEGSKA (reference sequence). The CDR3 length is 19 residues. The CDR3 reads CSARLPLAGGLSSYNEQFF. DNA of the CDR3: TGCAGTGCTAGGCTACCACTAGCGGGTGGCCTGAGCTCCTACAATGAGCAGTTCTTC.

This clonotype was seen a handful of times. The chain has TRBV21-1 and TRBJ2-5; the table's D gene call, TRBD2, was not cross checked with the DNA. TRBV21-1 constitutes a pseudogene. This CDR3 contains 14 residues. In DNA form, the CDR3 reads TGTGCCAGCAGCAAACTAGCGGGAGCAGAGACCCAGTACTTC. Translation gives CASSKLAGAETQYF.

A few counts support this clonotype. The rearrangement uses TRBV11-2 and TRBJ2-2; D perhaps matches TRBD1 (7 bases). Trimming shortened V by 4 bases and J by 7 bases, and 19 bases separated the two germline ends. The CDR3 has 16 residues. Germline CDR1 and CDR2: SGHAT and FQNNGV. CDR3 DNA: TGTGCCAGCAGCTCGTCCAGGGGGGTCTTTGTCGGGGAGCTGTTTTTT. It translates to CASSSSRGVFVGELFF.

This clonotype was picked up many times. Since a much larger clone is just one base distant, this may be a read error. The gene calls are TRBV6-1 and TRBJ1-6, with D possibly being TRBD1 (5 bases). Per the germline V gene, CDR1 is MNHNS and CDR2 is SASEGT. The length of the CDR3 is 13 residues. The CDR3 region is CASSDRDNSPPHF. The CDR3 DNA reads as TGTGCCAGCAGTGACAGGGATAATTCACCCCCCCACTTT.

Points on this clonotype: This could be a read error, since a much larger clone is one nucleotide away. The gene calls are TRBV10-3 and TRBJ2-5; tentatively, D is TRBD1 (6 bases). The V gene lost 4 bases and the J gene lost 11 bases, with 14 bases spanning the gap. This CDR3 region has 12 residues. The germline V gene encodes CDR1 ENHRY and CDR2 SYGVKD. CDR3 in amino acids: CAISARGHEQYF. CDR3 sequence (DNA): TGTGCCATCAGTGCCAGGGGTCATGAGCAGTACTTC.

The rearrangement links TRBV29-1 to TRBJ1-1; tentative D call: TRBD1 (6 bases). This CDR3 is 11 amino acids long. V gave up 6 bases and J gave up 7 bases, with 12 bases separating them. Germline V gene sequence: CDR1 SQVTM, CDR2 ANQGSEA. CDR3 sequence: CSVVQGSEAFF. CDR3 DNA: TGCAGCGTCGTACAGGGTAGTGAAGCTTTCTTT.

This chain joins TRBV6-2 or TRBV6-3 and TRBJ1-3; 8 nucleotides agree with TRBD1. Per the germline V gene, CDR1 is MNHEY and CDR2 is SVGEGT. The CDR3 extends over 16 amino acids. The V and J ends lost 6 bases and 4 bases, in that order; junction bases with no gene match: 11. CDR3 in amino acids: CASSFATRDRGNTIYF. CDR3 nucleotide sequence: TGTGCCAGCAGCTTCGCTACCCGGGACAGGGGAAACACCATATATTTT.

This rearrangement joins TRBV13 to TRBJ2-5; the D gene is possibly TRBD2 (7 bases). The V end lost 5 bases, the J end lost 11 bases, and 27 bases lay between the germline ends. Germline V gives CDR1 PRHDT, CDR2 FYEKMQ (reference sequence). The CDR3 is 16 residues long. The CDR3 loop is CASSPDLGRGLREQYF. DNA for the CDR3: TGTGCCAGCAGCCCGGACCTCGGACGGGGGCTGCGGGAGCAGTACTTC.

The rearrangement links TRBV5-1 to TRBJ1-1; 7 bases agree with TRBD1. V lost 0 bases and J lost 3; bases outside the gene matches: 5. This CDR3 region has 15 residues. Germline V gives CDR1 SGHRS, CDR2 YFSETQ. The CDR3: CASSLEGARDTEAFF. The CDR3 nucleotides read TGCGCCAGCAGCTTGGAGGGGGCGCGGGACACTGAAGCTTTCTTT.

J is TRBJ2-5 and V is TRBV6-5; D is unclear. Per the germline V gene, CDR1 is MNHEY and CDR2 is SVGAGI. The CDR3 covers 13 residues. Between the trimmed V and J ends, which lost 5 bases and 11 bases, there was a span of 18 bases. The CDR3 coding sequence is TGTGCCAGCAGTGACTGGCCTGGGGATGAGCAGTACTTC. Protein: CASSDWPGDEQYF.

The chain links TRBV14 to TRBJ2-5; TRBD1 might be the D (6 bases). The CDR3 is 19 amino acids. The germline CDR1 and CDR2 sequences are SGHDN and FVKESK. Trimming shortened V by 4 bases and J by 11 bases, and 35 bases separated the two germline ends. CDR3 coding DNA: TGTGCCAGCAGCCGAAAGGGAGCGGCCCCGGTATTATGGGACAATGAGCAGTACTTC. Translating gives CASSRKGAAPVLWDNEQYF. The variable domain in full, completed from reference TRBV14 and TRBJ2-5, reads EAGVTQFPSHSVIEKGQTVTLRCDPISGHDNLYWYRRVMGKEIKFLLHFVKESKQDESGMPNNRFLAERTGGTYSTLKVQPAELEDSGVYFCASSRKGAAPVLWDNEQYFGPGTRLLVL.

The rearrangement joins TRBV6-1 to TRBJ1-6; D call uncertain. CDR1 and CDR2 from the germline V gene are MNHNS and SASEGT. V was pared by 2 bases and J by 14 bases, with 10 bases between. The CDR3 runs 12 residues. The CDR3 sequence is CASSEPLSTLHF. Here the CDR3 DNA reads TGTGCCAGCAGTGAACCCTTGTCGACCCTCCACTTT.

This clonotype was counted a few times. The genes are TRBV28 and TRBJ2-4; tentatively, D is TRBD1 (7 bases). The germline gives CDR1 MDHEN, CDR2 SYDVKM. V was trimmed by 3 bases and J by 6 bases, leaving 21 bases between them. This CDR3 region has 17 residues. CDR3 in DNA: TGTGCCAGCAGTTTGCCCCACAGGGGCGGGATGGTAAACATTCAGTACTTC. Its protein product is CASSLPHRGGMVNIQYF.

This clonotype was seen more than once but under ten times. CDR3 coding DNA: TGTGCCAGCAGTGAGCCCGGGTTATGGCAGCCCCAGCATTTT. Amino acid sequence: CASSEPGLWQPQHF. The rearrangement links TRBV6-1 to TRBJ1-5, with D uncertain. Germline loops: CDR1 MNHNS, CDR2 SASEGT. CDR3 length: 14 residues. Trimming took off 3 bases at V and 7 bases at J, with 13 bases between the two ends.

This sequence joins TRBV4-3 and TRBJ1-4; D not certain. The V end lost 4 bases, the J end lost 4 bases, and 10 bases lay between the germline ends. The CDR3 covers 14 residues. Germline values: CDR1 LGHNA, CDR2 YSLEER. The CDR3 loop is CASSPGSYNEKLFF. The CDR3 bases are TGCGCCAGCAGCCCGGGTAGTTATAATGAAAAACTGTTTTTT.

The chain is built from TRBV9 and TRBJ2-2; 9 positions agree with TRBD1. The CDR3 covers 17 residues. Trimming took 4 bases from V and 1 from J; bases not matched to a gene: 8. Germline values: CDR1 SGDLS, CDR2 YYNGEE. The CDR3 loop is CASSPHMGQGNTGELFF. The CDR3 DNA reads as TGTGCCAGCAGCCCTCATATGGGACAGGGGAACACCGGGGAGCTGTTTTTT.

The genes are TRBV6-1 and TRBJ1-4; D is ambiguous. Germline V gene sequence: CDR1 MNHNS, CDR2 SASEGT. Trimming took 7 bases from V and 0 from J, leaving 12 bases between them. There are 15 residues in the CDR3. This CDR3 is CASKISGTTNEKLFF. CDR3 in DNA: TGTGCCAGCAAGATTTCCGGGACAACTAATGAAAAACTGTTTTTT.

As DNA, the CDR3 is TGTGCCAGCAGAACAGACAGGGACCGGGCGGGCCAAACCTTCAATGAGCAGTTCTTC. It is translated as CASRTDRDRAGQTFNEQFF. The chain combines TRBV11-2 with TRBJ2-1, with TRBD1 matching 7 bases. The CDR3 loop spans 19 amino acids. Trimming took 6 bases from V and 6 from J; bases not matched to a gene: 23. Germline loops: CDR1 SGHAT, CDR2 FQNNGV.

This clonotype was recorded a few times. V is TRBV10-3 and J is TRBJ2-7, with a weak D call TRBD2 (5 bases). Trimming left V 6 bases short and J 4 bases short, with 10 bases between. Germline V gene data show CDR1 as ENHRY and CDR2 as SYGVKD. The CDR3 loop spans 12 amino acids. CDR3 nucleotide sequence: TGTGCCATCAGATCGGGGAGTTACGAGCAGTACTTC. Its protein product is CAIRSGSYEQYF.

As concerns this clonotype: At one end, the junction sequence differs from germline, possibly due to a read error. The CDR3: CAGSGTRGVGETQYF. The CDR3 DNA follows: TGTGCCGGCAGCGGCACCAGGGGAGTCGGGGAGACCCAGTACTTC. The J gene is TRBJ2-5, the V gene TRBV7-2; tentative D call: TRBD1 (6 bases). Germline-derived CDR1 and CDR2 are SGHTA and FQGNSA. There are 15 residues in the CDR3.

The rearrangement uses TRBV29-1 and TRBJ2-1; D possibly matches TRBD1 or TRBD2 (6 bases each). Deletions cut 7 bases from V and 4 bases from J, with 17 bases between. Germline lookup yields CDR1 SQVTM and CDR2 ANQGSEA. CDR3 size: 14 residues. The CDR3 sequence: CSAGRDTVYNEQFF. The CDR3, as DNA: TGCAGCGCCGGGCGGGACACTGTTTACAATGAGCAGTTCTTC.

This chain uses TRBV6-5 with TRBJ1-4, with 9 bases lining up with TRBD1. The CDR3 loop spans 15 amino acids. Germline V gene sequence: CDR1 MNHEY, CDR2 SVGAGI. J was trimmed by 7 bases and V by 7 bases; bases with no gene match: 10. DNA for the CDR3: TGTGCCAGCACCTACCCCCGGGACAGGGTTGAAAAACTGTTTTTT. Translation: CASTYPRDRVEKLFF.

The CDR3 sequence is CASSLGHGLAGGLADTQYF. CDR3 sequence (DNA): TGTGCCAGCAGCTTAGGTCATGGTCTAGCGGGGGGGCTCGCAGATACGCAGTATTTT. This chain connects TRBV7-2 to TRBJ2-3; 12 positions match TRBD2. This CDR3 has 19 residues. V gave up 1 base and J gave up 4 bases; unmatched junction bases: 12. Looked up from germline, CDR1 is SGHTA and CDR2 is FQGNSA.

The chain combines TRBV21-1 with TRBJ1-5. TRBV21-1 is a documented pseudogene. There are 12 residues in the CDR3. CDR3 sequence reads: CASSRPPQPQHF. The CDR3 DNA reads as TGTGCCAGCAGCAGGCCGCCGCAGCCCCAGCATTTT.

CDR3 nucleotides: TGTGCCAGCTTGACAGGACTCCTGGGATTCAGCACTGAAGCTTTCTTT. Its translation is CASLTGLLGFSTEAFF. The V call is TRBV11-2, the J call TRBJ1-1; a weak D match, TRBD1 (6 bases). CDR1 SGHAT and CDR2 FQNNGV come from the germline V gene. The CDR3 runs 16 residues. The V gene lost 8 bases and the J gene lost 4 bases, with 23 bases spanning the gap.

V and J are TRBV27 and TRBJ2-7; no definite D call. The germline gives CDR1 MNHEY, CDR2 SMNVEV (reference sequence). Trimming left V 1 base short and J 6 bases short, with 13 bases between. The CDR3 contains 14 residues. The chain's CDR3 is CASSLFSSSVEQYF. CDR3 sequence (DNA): TGTGCCAGCAGTTTATTTTCCAGTTCGGTCGAGCAGTACTTC.

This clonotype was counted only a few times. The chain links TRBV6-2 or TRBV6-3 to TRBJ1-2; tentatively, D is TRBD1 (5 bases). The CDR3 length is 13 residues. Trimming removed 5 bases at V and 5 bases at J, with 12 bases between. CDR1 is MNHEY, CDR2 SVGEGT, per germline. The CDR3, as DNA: TGTGCCAGCAGTCGACAGACTTATTATGGCTACACCTTC. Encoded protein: CASSRQTYYGYTF.